This T cell receptor beta chain was recovered during a study of PD-L1 blockade in urothelial cancer. The table came from immunoSEQ multiplex PCR; TCRdb's copy has only in-frame clones and leaves some out. Altogether around 60,000 clones are present, around 86% being singletons, with the ten largest covering 3.2%. The sample's time point: pretreatment peripheral blood. Trimming left V 2 bases short and J 9 bases short, with 8 bases between. The CDR3 covers 12 residues. In germline, CDR1 is LNHDA, CDR2 SQIVND (reference sequence). The sample here was PBMCs, taken around atezolizumab (anti-PD-L1) treatment. The clonotype comes from a man aged 65-85 years with urothelial cancer. The J gene is TRBJ2-1, the V gene TRBV19, with D uncertain. The CDR3 nucleotides are TGTGCCAGTAGTATACCGAGTAGTGAGCAGTTCTTC. Amino acids: CASSIPSSEQFF.